Reported below is one TCR beta chain. Its cognate antigen is unknown. These data originate in a study of Graves' ophthalmopathy and Graves' hyperthyroidism. Hyperthyroidism is called stable when no ophthalmopathy develops within 18 months of follow-up. Other autoimmune disease, uncontrolled infection, pregnancy and lactation led to exclusion. Study-level findings and limits: Blood was where most expanded thyroid clonotypes above 0.001 frequency also turned up.

Amplifying from RNA transcripts, the study obtained TCR beta CDR3 regions. The first-round RT-PCR employed HTBI primers together with the Qiagen OneStep RT-PCR kit. A multiplex PCR was then performed as the second round. TCRdb processed the multiplex PCR reads anew with MiXCR; each CDR3 protein has one entry. Here the sample spans fewer than 650,000 distinct CDR3 sequences, 20% to 25% being singletons. The CDR3 extends over 17 amino acids. Germline assignment: CDR1 LGHNA and CDR2 YNFKEQ. The V segment lost 0 bases and the J segment 5 bases; nucleotides outside the gene matches: 12. Sequenced: peripheral blood. This chain connects TRBV4-2 to TRBJ2-7; 8 bases align to TRBD1. The source of this sequence is a woman aged 18-30 years with stable Graves' hyperthyroidism. Some clones in this sample may be carry-over from other donors' samples. The CDR3 sequence: CASSQDSARGLRNEQYF. CDR3 sequence (DNA): TGTGCCAGCAGCCAAGATTCGGCCAGGGGGCTGAGAAACGAGCAGTACTTC.